This passage covers 29 T cell receptor beta chains from one sample sequenced in a study of CD8 T cells in ankylosing spondylitis. Whole-study results and caveats: A TCR beta motif made of fewer than 10 highly homologous variants seemed typical of ankylosing spondylitis blood.

Antigen specificity for these receptors is unknown. Each CDR3 protein is one row after TCRdb ran MiXCR on the 5' RACE reads. This table holds around 890,000 distinct CDR3 sequences, 10% to 15% found once. Sequenced: blood, either unsorted or a sorted T cell fraction (not recorded which). All receptors derive from a male donor with ankylosing spondylitis.

This sequence joins TRBV5-1 and TRBJ1-6, with 7 bases that match TRBD1. The V and J ends lost 2 bases and 8 bases, in that order; junction bases with no gene match: 7. CDR1 SGHRS and CDR2 YFSETQ come from the germline V gene. CDR3 length: 15 residues. The CDR3 coding sequence is TGCGCCAGCAGCTTTGAACAGGGGTGGGATTCACCCCTCCACTTT. Translated, it gives CASSFEQGWDSPLHF.

The gene calls are TRBV12-3 or TRBV12-4 and TRBJ1-2, with a possible D match to TRBD1 (5 bases). This CDR3 comprises 13 residues. V lost 6 bases and J lost 8, with 16 bases in between. This CDR3 reads CASSPTRGKGYTF. The CDR3 coding sequence is TGTGCCAGCAGCCCGACCCGGGGGAAGGGCTACACCTTC.

This clonotype has just a few counts. The chain is built from TRBV20-1 and TRBJ2-7; weak D call: TRBD1 (6 bases). V lost 6 bases to trimming and J lost 3 bases, with 15 bases between them. CDR1 and CDR2 from the germline V gene are DFQATT and SNEGSKA (reference sequence). This CDR3 comprises 13 residues. CDR3 loop: CSAQGTGLYEQYF. DNA for the CDR3: TGCAGTGCCCAGGGCACAGGGCTCTACGAGCAGTACTTC.

The chain couples TRBV5-1 to TRBJ1-2; perhaps TRBD1 as D (5 bases). The CDR3 has 15 residues. In germline, CDR1 is SGHRS, CDR2 YFSETQ. The germline V and J ends were trimmed by 0 bases and 5 bases, with 14 bases remaining between them. CDR3 in amino acids: CASSLDTGRLYGYTF. The CDR3 region has the DNA TGCGCCAGCAGCTTGGACACGGGACGGCTATATGGCTACACCTTC.

In its sample, this clonotype was seen many times. The chain joins TRBV27 to TRBJ2-7; 8 bases fit TRBD2. From germline, CDR1 is MNHEY and CDR2 SMNVEV (reference sequence). The CDR3 length is 13 residues. V gave up 8 bases and J gave up 0 bases; unmatched junction bases: 3. The CDR3 reads CASGTSGSYEQYF. In nucleotides, the CDR3 is TGTGCCAGCGGCACTAGCGGCTCCTACGAGCAGTACTTC.

The J gene is TRBJ2-3, the V gene TRBV6-1; tentative D call: TRBD1 (5 bases). CDR1 and CDR2 (germline): MNHNS, SASEGT. V lost 7 bases, J lost 1 base, and 9 bases lay in between. CDR3 size: 13 residues. The CDR3 bases are TGTGCCAGCACCCAACAGGGCACAGATACGCAGTATTTT. Its translation is CASTQQGTDTQYF.

This clonotype was counted a few times. The chain employs TRBV6-5 and TRBJ2-1; the D gene is possibly TRBD2 (6 bases). CDR1 MNHEY and CDR2 SVGAGI come from the germline V gene. CDR3 length: 16 residues. Between the trimmed V and J ends, which lost 0 bases and 10 bases, there was a span of 19 bases. CDR3 residues: CASSYSIPGARGEQFF. The DNA for the CDR3 is TGTGCCAGCAGTTACTCGATTCCGGGTGCTCGGGGGGAGCAGTTCTTC.

At least ten counts were recorded for this clonotype. This sequence joins TRBV4-3 and TRBJ2-7; D not certain. The ends were cut back, 1 base at V and 0 bases at J, with 10 bases in the middle. From germline, CDR1 is LGHNA and CDR2 YSLEER. This CDR3 region has 15 residues. The DNA of the CDR3 is TGCGCCAGCAGCCAAGTTGCTTACAGCTCCTACGAGCAGTACTTC. This sequence encodes CASSQVAYSSYEQYF.

This clonotype was picked up many times. The gene calls are TRBV4-3 and TRBJ1-1; D uncertain. The germline CDR1 and CDR2 sequences are LGHNA and YSLEER. Trimming cost V 0 bases and J 0 bases, with 11 bases left between them. This CDR3 has 16 amino acids. DNA of the CDR3: TGCGCCAGCAGCCAAGATACTCGGTGGATGAACACTGAAGCTTTCTTT. Translated, it gives CASSQDTRWMNTEAFF.

This clonotype occurred a few times. The rearrangement joins TRBV7-9 to TRBJ1-5; maybe TRBD1 (5 bases). CDR1 SEHNR and CDR2 FQNEAQ come from the germline V gene (reference sequence). V lost 1 base to trimming and J lost 6 bases, with 10 bases between them. The CDR3 covers 14 residues. The chain's CDR3 is CASSLDTGVQPQHF. Here the CDR3 DNA reads TGTGCCAGCAGCTTAGACACGGGGGTTCAGCCCCAGCATTTT.

The chain links TRBV20-1 to TRBJ2-1; TRBD1 might be the D (6 bases). The CDR3 totals 15 residues. V gave up 0 bases and J gave up 7 bases, with 16 bases separating them. Germline V lookup: CDR1 DFQATT, CDR2 SNEGSKA (reference sequence). Here the CDR3 DNA reads TGCAGTGCTAGAGATGCCCTAGCAGGGGAGAATGAGCAGTTCTTC. As protein: CSARDALAGENEQFF.

In its sample, this clonotype was seen a few times. The V gene is TRBV6-2 or TRBV6-3, the J gene TRBJ2-7; 7 nucleotides match TRBD1. Losses at the gene ends were 7 bases for V and 11 bases for J; bases not matched to a gene: 17. Germline loops: CDR1 MNHEY, CDR2 SVGEGT. The CDR3 loop spans 14 amino acids. CDR3 residues: CASTQQGTDIREYF. In DNA form, the CDR3 reads TGTGCCAGCACCCAACAGGGGACCGATATCCGGGAGTACTTC.

In this sample, this clonotype turned up a few times. This sequence joins TRBV6-1 and TRBJ2-3, with TRBD2 as a possible D gene (5 bases). CDR3 length: 14 residues. V dropped 5 bases and J dropped 7 bases, with 16 bases sitting between them. Per germline, CDR1 MNHNS and CDR2 SASEGT. The CDR3 spells CASSPPRGFHTQYF. The CDR3 DNA reads as TGTGCCAGCAGTCCGCCCCGAGGGTTTCATACGCAGTATTTT.

The chain couples TRBV6-1 to TRBJ1-2, with D uncertain. This CDR3 has 16 amino acids. The ends were cut back, 6 bases at V and 7 bases at J, with 24 bases in the middle. The germline gives CDR1 MNHNS, CDR2 SASEGT. The CDR3 nucleotides read TGTGCCAGCAGGAAAGCTGGTGGGATGACGGGAGGTGGCTACACCTTC. It encodes CASRKAGGMTGGGYTF.

The gene calls are TRBV7-9 and TRBJ2-7, with a possible D match to TRBD2 (5 bases). The germline V gene encodes CDR1 SEHNR and CDR2 FQNEAQ (reference sequence). The CDR3 sequence is 16 residues long. V gave up 6 bases and J gave up 4 bases, with 22 bases separating them. This CDR3 reads CASRPSRTGNSYEQYF. The DNA for the CDR3 is TGTGCCAGCAGGCCAAGTAGAACGGGAAATAGTTACGAGCAGTACTTC.

A few counts support this clonotype. The chain joins TRBV5-1 to TRBJ2-1; D call uncertain. This CDR3 spans 15 amino acids. V was shortened by 3 bases and J by 1 base, with 11 bases between the two germline ends. Germline V CDR1 and CDR2: SGHRS, YFSETQ. The CDR3 nucleotides are TGCGCCAGCAGCTCGGAAACCGGGTCCTACAATGAGCAGTTCTTC. It yields the protein CASSSETGSYNEQFF. Full variable domain (rest looked up from reference TRBV5-1 and TRBJ2-1): KAGVTQTPRYLIKTRGQQVTLSCSPISGHRSVSWYQQTPGQGLQFLFEYFSETQRNKGNFPGRFSGRQFSNSRSEMNVSTLELGDSALYLCASSSETGSYNEQFFGPGTRLTVL.

The chain combines TRBV5-4 with TRBJ2-1; 12 nucleotides line up with TRBD2. The CDR3 extends over 15 amino acids. The V gene's germline CDR1 is SGHNT and CDR2 YYREEE (reference sequence). Germline trimming cut 4 bases from V and 4 bases from J; bases unmatched to any gene: 3. Here the CDR3 reads CASSKTSGRYNEQFF. In nucleotides, the CDR3 is TGTGCCAGCAGCAAAACTAGCGGGAGGTACAATGAGCAGTTCTTC.

The rearrangement uses TRBV20-1 and TRBJ2-7; TRBD1 agrees at 7 bases. Per germline, CDR1 DFQATT and CDR2 SNEGSKA (reference sequence). The V and J ends lost 6 bases and 2 bases, in that order; junction bases with no gene match: 7. The CDR3 loop spans 13 amino acids. The CDR3 region has the DNA TGCAGTGCCACTTGGGACAGAGCCTACGAGCAGTACTTC. This gives the protein CSATWDRAYEQYF.

This clonotype appeared many times. The chain joins TRBV12-3 or TRBV12-4 to TRBJ1-3; 10 nucleotides agree with TRBD1. This CDR3 is 11 amino acids long. V lost 8 bases, J lost 8 bases, and 0 bases stayed unmatched. CDR3: CASGTGDTIYF. In nucleotides, the CDR3 is TGTGCCAGCGGGACAGGGGACACCATATATTTT.

This clonotype was recorded many times. This chain connects TRBV29-1 to TRBJ2-2; D is perhaps TRBD1 (6 bases). CDR1 and CDR2 from the germline V gene are SQVTM and ANQGSEA. The CDR3 has 14 amino acids. V was clipped by 5 bases and J by 1 base, with 11 bases between them. The CDR3 DNA reads TGCAGCGTTAAGGGGGTCAGGAACACCGGGGAGCTGTTTTTT. Translating it yields CSVKGVRNTGELFF.

The chain recombines TRBV7-2 with TRBJ2-2; D is unclear. Germline V gene data show CDR1 as SGHTA and CDR2 as FQGNSA. Trimming took 1 base from V and 6 from J, leaving 9 bases between them. The CDR3 has 14 residues. CDR3 loop: CASSLETFAGELFF. DNA for the CDR3: TGTGCCAGCAGCTTAGAGACTTTTGCCGGGGAGCTGTTTTTT. The full variable domain, rest sourced from reference TRBV7-2 and TRBJ2-2, is GAGVSQSPSNKVTEKGKDVELRCDPISGHTALYWYRQSLGQGLEFLIYFQGNSAPDKSGLPSDRFSAERTGGSVSTLTIQRTQQEDSAVYLCASSLETFAGELFFGEGSRLTVL.

This clonotype was picked up a small number of times. The chain is built from TRBV7-2 and TRBJ1-2; TRBD1 agrees at 11 bases. Germline V CDR1 and CDR2: SGHTA, FQGNSA. The length of the CDR3 is 16 residues. J lost 1 base, V lost 4 bases, and 5 bases had no gene match. For the CDR3, the DNA is TGTGCCAGCAGCTCTAGGGGACAGGGGGATAACTATGGCTACACCTTC. Translated: CASSSRGQGDNYGYTF.

The CDR3 region is CATRVRDRGVDEQYF. Here the CDR3 DNA reads TGTGCCACACGCGTCAGGGACAGGGGTGTAGACGAGCAGTACTTC. This chain links TRBV19 with TRBJ2-7, with TRBD1 matching over 10 bases. Germline lookup yields CDR1 LNHDA and CDR2 SQIVND (reference sequence). This CDR3 region has 15 residues. J gave up 5 bases and V 10 bases, and 14 bases lay outside the gene matches.

This clonotype has just a few counts. This chain connects TRBV7-2 to TRBJ2-1; D is unclear. Germline V lookup: CDR1 SGHTA, CDR2 FQGNSA. The germline V and J ends were trimmed by 2 bases and 6 bases, with 14 bases remaining between them. The CDR3 runs 15 residues. The CDR3 region has the DNA TGTGCCAGCAGCTTATACCGGGCTAAGCCCAATGAGCAGTTCTTC. This codes for CASSLYRAKPNEQFF.

Only a few counts were recorded for this clonotype. The chain recombines TRBV20-1 with TRBJ1-6; D is perhaps TRBD1 (6 bases). V was trimmed by 8 bases and J by 0 bases, leaving 14 bases between them. This CDR3 has 15 residues. Germline-derived CDR1 and CDR2 are DFQATT and SNEGSKA (reference sequence). The CDR3 coding sequence is TGCAGTACTCTACAGGACAGCTCCTATAATTCACCCCTCCACTTT. It specifies CSTLQDSSYNSPLHF.

The CDR3 region is CASSLIRDTNYGYTF. In DNA form, the CDR3 reads TGTGCCAGTAGTTTGATCCGGGACACGAACTATGGCTACACCTTC. The genes are TRBV19 and TRBJ1-2; the D gene is possibly TRBD1 (6 bases). V lost 5 bases, J lost 2 bases, and 15 bases lay in between. Germline V lookup: CDR1 LNHDA, CDR2 SQIVND (reference sequence). The CDR3 has 15 residues.

This clonotype was observed a few times. The chain employs TRBV20-1 and TRBJ1-4, with unresolved D. This CDR3 region has 13 residues. The germline V and J ends were trimmed by 3 bases and 8 bases, with 13 bases remaining between them. Germline values: CDR1 DFQATT, CDR2 SNEGSKA (reference sequence). This CDR3 is CSARPLIGEKLFF. The CDR3 coding sequence is TGCAGTGCTAGGCCCCTGATCGGCGAAAAACTGTTTTTT.

The table lists this clonotype with a few counts. The chain recombines TRBV5-1 with TRBJ2-2, with D perhaps matching TRBD1 or TRBD2 (5 bases each). Trimming stripped 4 bases from V and 14 bases from J, with 18 bases between. The CDR3 is 13 amino acids. Germline loops: CDR1 SGHRS, CDR2 YFSETQ. CDR3 region: CASSTWRAGPLFF. The CDR3 bases are TGCGCCAGCAGCACCTGGCGGGCAGGGCCACTGTTTTTT.

This clonotype has only a few counts. The V and J genes are TRBV29-1 and TRBJ1-5, with D perhaps matching TRBD1 (6 bases). This CDR3 has 17 residues. V shed 5 bases and J shed 7 bases, with 27 bases lying between them. Germline-derived CDR1 and CDR2 are SQVTM and ANQGSEA. Here the CDR3 DNA reads TGCAGCGTTCATCCGCTACAGGGTTCCAGAGCCCAACAGCCCCAGCATTTT. Amino acids: CSVHPLQGSRAQQPQHF.